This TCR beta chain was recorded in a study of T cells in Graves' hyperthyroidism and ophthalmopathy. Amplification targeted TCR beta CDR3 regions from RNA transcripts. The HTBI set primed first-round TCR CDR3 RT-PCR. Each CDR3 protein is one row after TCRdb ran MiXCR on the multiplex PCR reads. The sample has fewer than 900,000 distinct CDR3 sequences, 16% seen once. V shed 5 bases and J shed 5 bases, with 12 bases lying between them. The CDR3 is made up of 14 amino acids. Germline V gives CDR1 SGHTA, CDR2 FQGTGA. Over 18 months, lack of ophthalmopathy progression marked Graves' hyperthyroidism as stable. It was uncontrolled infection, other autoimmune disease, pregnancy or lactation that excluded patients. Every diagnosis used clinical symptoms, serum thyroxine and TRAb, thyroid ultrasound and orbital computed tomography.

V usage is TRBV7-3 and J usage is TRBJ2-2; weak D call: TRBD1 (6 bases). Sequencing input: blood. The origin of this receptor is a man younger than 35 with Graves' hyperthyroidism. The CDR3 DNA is TGTGCCAGCAGCCCGGGACACTTGACCGGGGAGCTGTTTTTT. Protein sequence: CASSPGHLTGELFF.